This paragraph reports one TCR beta chain. Authors' methods: Nucleated cell number was recorded as an estimate derived from reference gene primer amplification. TCRdb's table, derived via immunoSEQ multiplex PCR, lists solely in-frame clones and lacks some. V, J and clone size are taken as reported in that table, and D and trimming were inferred from the DNA itself. The sample shows 110,000 to 150,000 clones, around 79% of them seen only once. Per the germline V gene, CDR1 is LGHDT and CDR2 is YNNKEL (reference sequence). Trimming at V came to 0 bases and at J to 9 bases, leaving 7 bases not matched to a gene. This CDR3 is built from 14 residues. The data were taken from a study of blood T cell repertoires in COVID-19. Study-level information: Samples taken during acute and convalescent COVID-19 were collected in the United States, Italy and Spain. PBMCs, B-cell-depleted T cells, or T cells were the source of the cDNA or gDNA that made up the material.

The TCR was taken from a man aged 45-60 years with active or convalescent COVID-19. The chain carries TRBV3-1 (or the pseudogene TRBV3-2) and TRBJ2-7, with TRBD1 matching 8 bases. Sequenced: peripheral blood. CDR3 sequence (DNA): TGTGCCAGCAGCCAAGACTCGGGACAGGCAGGGCAGTACTTC. Encoded protein: CASSQDSGQAGQYF.